This T cell receptor beta chain was obtained from a study of blood T cell repertoires in COVID-19. In the original analysis: For nucleated cells, counts were estimated from reference gene primer amplification. Some clones are missing from TCRdb's copy, which holds only in-frame ones; the method was immunoSEQ multiplex PCR. The DNA was the basis for D and trimming; V, J and clone size are from that table. The sample lists some 250,000 clones; around nine tenths were seen once. Germline V lookup: CDR1 MNHEY, CDR2 SVGEGT. Deletions cut 6 bases from V and 0 bases from J, with 12 bases between. This CDR3 has 14 residues.

Source material: peripheral blood. This sequence was found in a woman in her seventies with active or convalescent COVID-19. This rearrangement joins TRBV6-2 or TRBV6-3 to TRBJ2-7; D is unclear. Here the CDR3 reads CASSPTLVSYEQYF. The CDR3 region has the DNA TGTGCCAGCAGCCCGACATTGGTCTCCTACGAGCAGTACTTC.